This T cell receptor beta chain was observed in a study of cytomegalovirus exposure and HLA in healthy donors. In the study overall: There were a few hundred genotyped donors. Of these, 81% fell in the genetic ancestry cluster associated with self-reported Caucasian donors.

Germline CDR1 PRHDT, CDR2 FYEKMQ (reference sequence). The CDR3 length is 14 residues. The V gene lost 5 bases and the J gene lost 2 bases, with 12 bases spanning the gap. General study findings and limits: It was assumed in the presence/absence analyses that sequencing depth was roughly uniform across donors.

PCR employed 60 Vbeta and 13 Jbeta primers. Sequencing was performed with immunoSEQ multiplex PCR; in TCRdb, only in-frame clones are kept and a portion is missing. Of approximately 180,000 clones detected, 81% appear once; the ten largest clones hold 4.9%. Concerning this clone: Its antigen is still unknown.

The chain employs TRBV13 and TRBJ2-5; possibly TRBD1 for D (6 bases). The sequencing input was PBMCs. The clonotype originates from a woman aged 18-29 years in good health and CMV-seropositive. CDR3 nucleotide sequence: TGTGCCAGCAGCCAAACAGGGTTACAAGAGACCCAGTACTTC. Protein product: CASSQTGLQETQYF.